This T cell receptor (beta chain) was observed in a study of T cell clonotyping in hematopoietic cell transplantation. Germline values: CDR1 SGHAT, CDR2 FQNNGV. Trimming at V came to 6 bases and at J to 5 bases, leaving 3 bases not matched to a gene. There are 14 residues in the CDR3. The table came from immunoSEQ multiplex PCR; TCRdb's copy has only in-frame clones and leaves some out. The sample lists roughly 11,000 clones, 85% to 90% occurring once. The chain joins TRBV11-2 to TRBJ1-4; 10 bases agree with TRBD1. Sequences were obtained from peripheral blood mononuclear cells. This clonotype was obtained from a human donor who either received an allogeneic hematopoietic cell transplant for a myeloid malignancy or was a related donor (not recorded which). Some clones in this sample may be carry-over from other donors' samples. CDR3 in DNA: TGTGCCAGCAGTCCGGACAGGGGGAATGAAAAACTGTTTTTT. The encoded protein is CASSPDRGNEKLFF.